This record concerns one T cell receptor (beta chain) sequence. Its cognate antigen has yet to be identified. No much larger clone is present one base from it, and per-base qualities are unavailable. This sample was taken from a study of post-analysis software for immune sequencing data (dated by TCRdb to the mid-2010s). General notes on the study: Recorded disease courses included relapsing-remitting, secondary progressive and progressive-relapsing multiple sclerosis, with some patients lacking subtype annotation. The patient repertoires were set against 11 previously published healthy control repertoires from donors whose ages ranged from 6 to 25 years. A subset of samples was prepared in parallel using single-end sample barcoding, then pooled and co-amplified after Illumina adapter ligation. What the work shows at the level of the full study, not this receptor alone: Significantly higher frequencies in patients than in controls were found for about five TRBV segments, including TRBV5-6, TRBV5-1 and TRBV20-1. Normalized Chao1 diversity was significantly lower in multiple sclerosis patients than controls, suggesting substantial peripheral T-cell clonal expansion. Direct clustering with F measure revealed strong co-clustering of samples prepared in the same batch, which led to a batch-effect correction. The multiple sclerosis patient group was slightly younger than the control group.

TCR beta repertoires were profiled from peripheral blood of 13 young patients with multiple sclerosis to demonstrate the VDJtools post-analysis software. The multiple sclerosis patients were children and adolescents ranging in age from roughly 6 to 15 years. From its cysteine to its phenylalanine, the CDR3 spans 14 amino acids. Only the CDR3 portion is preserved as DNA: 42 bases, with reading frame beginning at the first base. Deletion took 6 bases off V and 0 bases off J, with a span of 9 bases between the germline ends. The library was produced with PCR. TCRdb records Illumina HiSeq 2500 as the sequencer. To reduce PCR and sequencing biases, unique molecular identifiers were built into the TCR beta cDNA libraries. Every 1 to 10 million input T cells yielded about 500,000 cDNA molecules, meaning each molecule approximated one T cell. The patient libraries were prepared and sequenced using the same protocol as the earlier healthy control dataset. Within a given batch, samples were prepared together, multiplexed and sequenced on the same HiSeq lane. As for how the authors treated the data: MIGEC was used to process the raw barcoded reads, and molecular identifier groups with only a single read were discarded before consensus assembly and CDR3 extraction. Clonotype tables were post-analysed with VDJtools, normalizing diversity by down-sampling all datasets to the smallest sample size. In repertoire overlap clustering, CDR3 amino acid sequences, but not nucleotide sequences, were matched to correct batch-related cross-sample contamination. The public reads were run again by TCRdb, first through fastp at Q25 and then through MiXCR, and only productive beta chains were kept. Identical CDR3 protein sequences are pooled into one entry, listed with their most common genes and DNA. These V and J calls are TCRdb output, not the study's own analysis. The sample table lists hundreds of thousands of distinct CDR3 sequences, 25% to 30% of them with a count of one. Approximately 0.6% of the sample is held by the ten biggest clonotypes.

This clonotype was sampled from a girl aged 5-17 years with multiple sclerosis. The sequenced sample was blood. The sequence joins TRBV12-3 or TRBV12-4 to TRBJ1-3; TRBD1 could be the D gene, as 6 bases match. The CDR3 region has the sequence CASRLTGSGNTIYF. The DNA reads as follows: TGTGCCAGCAGACTGACAGGCTCTGGAAACACCATATATTTT.